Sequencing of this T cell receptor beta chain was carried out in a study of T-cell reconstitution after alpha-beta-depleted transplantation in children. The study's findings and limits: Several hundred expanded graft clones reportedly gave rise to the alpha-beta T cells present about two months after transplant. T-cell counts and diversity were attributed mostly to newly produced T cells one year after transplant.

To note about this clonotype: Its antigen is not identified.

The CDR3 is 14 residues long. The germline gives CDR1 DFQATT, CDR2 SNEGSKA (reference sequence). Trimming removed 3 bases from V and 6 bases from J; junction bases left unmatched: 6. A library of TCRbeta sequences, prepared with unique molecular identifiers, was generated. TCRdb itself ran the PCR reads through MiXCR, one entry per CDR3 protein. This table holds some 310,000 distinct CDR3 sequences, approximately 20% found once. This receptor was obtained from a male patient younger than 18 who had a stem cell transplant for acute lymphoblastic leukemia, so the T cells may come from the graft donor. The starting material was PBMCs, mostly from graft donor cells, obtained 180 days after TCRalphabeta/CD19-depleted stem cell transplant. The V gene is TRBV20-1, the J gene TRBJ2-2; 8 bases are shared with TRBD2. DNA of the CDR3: TGCAGTGCTAGTGCACTGCGGGGGGCCGGGGAGCTGTTTTTT. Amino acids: CSASALRGAGELFF.